This is a list of T cell receptor beta chains from one sample in a study of blood T cell repertoires in COVID-19. Measured with immunoSEQ multiplex PCR; TCRdb has only the in-frame clones, and not every one. Of around 430,000 clones in the sample, approximately 89% were seen once. The sample comprised peripheral blood. These receptors all come from a woman in her forties or fifties with COVID-19, enrolled during active disease. Both conserved end residues are part of each CDR3. Fields, in order: J gene, D gene, clone size, V gene, CDR3 DNA, CDR3 protein. D genes are given only for firm matches. Expanded clones are given a class, and other clones once, few, many or no size at all.

J gene: TRBJ1-3
D gene: .
clone size: .
V gene: TRBV6-1
CDR3 DNA: TGTGCCAGCAGTGATAGGGGCTTGGGAAACACCATATATTTT
CDR3 protein: CASSDRGLGNTIYF

J gene: TRBJ1-6
D gene: .
clone size: few
V gene: TRBV2
CDR3 DNA: TGTGCCAGCACTCGCGATTCACCCCTCCACTTT
CDR3 protein: CASTRDSPLHF

J gene: TRBJ1-1
D gene: .
clone size: .
V gene: TRBV6-5
CDR3 DNA: TGTGCCACCCAGGGCATCCTGTGGACTGAAGCTTTCTTT
CDR3 protein: CATQGILWTEAFF

J gene: TRBJ2-1
D gene: TRBD2
clone size: .
V gene: TRBV5-1
CDR3 DNA: TGCGCCAGCAGCCCCCGGACTAGTAGCAATGAGCAGTTCTTC
CDR3 protein: CASSPRTSSNEQFF

J gene: TRBJ1-1
D gene: .
clone size: .
V gene: TRBV11-2
CDR3 DNA: TGTGCCAGCAGCTTAGGGACAGCCATGAACACTGAAGCTTTCTTT
CDR3 protein: CASSLGTAMNTEAFF

J gene: TRBJ2-3
D gene: .
clone size: .
V gene: TRBV19
CDR3 DNA: TGTGCCAGTAGTCATCTGGCTACGCAGTATTTT
CDR3 protein: CASSHLATQYF

J gene: TRBJ1-1
D gene: .
clone size: .
V gene: TRBV19
CDR3 DNA: TGTGCCGGAAAATCGACAGGCTTGGACACTGAAGCTTTCTTT
CDR3 protein: CAGKSTGLDTEAFF

J gene: TRBJ2-1
D gene: TRBD2
clone size: .
V gene: TRBV27
CDR3 DNA: TGTGCCAGCCGGCTTGGCGGGGGGGCGGATGAGCAGTTCTTC
CDR3 protein: CASRLGGGADEQFF

J gene: TRBJ1-3
D gene: TRBD1
clone size: .
V gene: TRBV7-3
CDR3 DNA: TGTGCCAGCAGCCCTACAGGGGGCCGGTCTGGAAACACCATATATTTT
CDR3 protein: CASSPTGGRSGNTIYF

J gene: TRBJ1-3
D gene: .
clone size: once
V gene: TRBV10-1
CDR3 DNA: TGCGCCAGCAGTGCTACCGCCTACCCGAACACCATATATTTT
CDR3 protein: CASSATAYPNTIYF

J gene: TRBJ2-7
D gene: TRBD1
clone size: once
V gene: TRBV7-9
CDR3 DNA: TGTGCCAGCAGCCACCGGGACAGGGACCACGAGCAGTACTTC
CDR3 protein: CASSHRDRDHEQYF

J gene: TRBJ2-7
D gene: TRBD2
clone size: .
V gene: TRBV9
CDR3 DNA: TGTGCCAGCAGCGCTACTAGCGGGGGGACCTACGAGCAGTACTTC
CDR3 protein: CASSATSGGTYEQYF

J gene: TRBJ1-4
D gene: .
clone size: .
V gene: TRBV19
CDR3 DNA: TGTGCCAGTAGGGCGGGGGTTTCTAATGAAAAACTGTTTTTT
CDR3 protein: CASRAGVSNEKLFF

J gene: TRBJ1-2
D gene: TRBD1
clone size: .
V gene: TRBV28
CDR3 DNA: TGTGCCAGCAGTTTTCAGACAGGGGAGGATGGCTACACCTTC
CDR3 protein: CASSFQTGEDGYTF

J gene: TRBJ1-2
D gene: .
clone size: few
V gene: TRBV7-6
CDR3 DNA: TGTGCCAGCAGCTTCGACACAGGGACAAACTATGGCTACACCTTC
CDR3 protein: CASSFDTGTNYGYTF

J gene: TRBJ1-5
D gene: .
clone size: .
V gene: TRBV10-3
CDR3 DNA: TGTGCCATCAGCGGTCGGGAGAATCAGCCCCAGCATTTT
CDR3 protein: CAISGRENQPQHF

J gene: TRBJ2-3
D gene: .
clone size: .
V gene: TRBV29-1
CDR3 DNA: TGCAGCGTTCAGTCTTACGGGGGTGATCAGGCAGATACGCAGTATTTT
CDR3 protein: CSVQSYGGDQADTQYF

J gene: TRBJ1-2
D gene: TRBD1
clone size: .
V gene: TRBV6-5
CDR3 DNA: TGTGCCAGCAGCCCAGGACAGGGGGTGAACTATGGCTACACCTTC
CDR3 protein: CASSPGQGVNYGYTF

J gene: TRBJ1-1
D gene: .
clone size: few
V gene: TRBV2
CDR3 DNA: TGTGCCAGCACATCCCCAGGGATCGGCACTGAAGCTTTCTTT
CDR3 protein: CASTSPGIGTEAFF

J gene: TRBJ1-2
D gene: TRBD1
clone size: .
V gene: TRBV5-1
CDR3 DNA: TGCGCCAGCAGCTCGGGACAGGGGAACTATGGCTACACCTTC
CDR3 protein: CASSSGQGNYGYTF

J gene: TRBJ1-5
D gene: .
clone size: .
V gene: TRBV19
CDR3 DNA: TGTGCCAGTAGTAGGTCTGGGAGCTACCAGCCCCAGCATTTT
CDR3 protein: CASSRSGSYQPQHF

J gene: TRBJ2-5
D gene: TRBD2
clone size: .
V gene: TRBV28
CDR3 DNA: TGTGCCAGCAGTTTCGACCTTGCTAGCGGGGGGTATCAAGAGACCCAGTACTTC
CDR3 protein: CASSFDLASGGYQETQYF

J gene: TRBJ2-3
D gene: .
clone size: .
V gene: TRBV5-1
CDR3 DNA: TGCGCCAGCAGGGGCGGGGTCCAAGGGGCAGATACGCAGTATTTT
CDR3 protein: CASRGGVQGADTQYF

J gene: TRBJ2-5
D gene: .
clone size: .
V gene: TRBV30
CDR3 DNA: TGTGCCTGGAGTCTCCGTTCTAGTGGGACCCAGTACTTC
CDR3 protein: CAWSLRSSGTQYF

J gene: TRBJ1-4
D gene: .
clone size: .
V gene: TRBV2
CDR3 DNA: TGTGCCAGCAGTGAAGCTCAGGGTTTTGGGGAAAAACTGTTTTTT
CDR3 protein: CASSEAQGFGEKLFF

J gene: TRBJ2-7
D gene: TRBD2
clone size: once
V gene: TRBV6-5
CDR3 DNA: TGTGCCAGCAGTTACTCAGGCGGGGGGGAGTCCTACGAGCAGTACTTC
CDR3 protein: CASSYSGGGESYEQYF

J gene: TRBJ2-7
D gene: TRBD2
clone size: .
V gene: TRBV15
CDR3 DNA: TGTGCCACCTGGGGGGGAGCGGGGGAGCAGTACTTC
CDR3 protein: CATWGGAGEQYF

J gene: TRBJ1-1
D gene: TRBD1
clone size: .
V gene: TRBV19
CDR3 DNA: TGTGCCAGTAGCCGTGACAGGGACACTGAAGCTTTCTTT
CDR3 protein: CASSRDRDTEAFF

J gene: TRBJ2-2
D gene: TRBD2
clone size: .
V gene: TRBV10-3
CDR3 DNA: TGTGCCATCAGTGCCGCTAGCGGCTACGCCGGGGAGCTGTTTTTT
CDR3 protein: CAISAASGYAGELFF

J gene: TRBJ1-6
D gene: TRBD1
clone size: .
V gene: TRBV11-1
CDR3 DNA: TGTGCCAGCAGCTCGGACAGGGTTAATTCACCCCTCCACTTT
CDR3 protein: CASSSDRVNSPLHF

J gene: TRBJ2-2
D gene: .
clone size: .
V gene: TRBV5-4
CDR3 DNA: TGTGCCAGCAGCTTGGCATCCCACAACGGGGAGCTGTTTTTT
CDR3 protein: CASSLASHNGELFF

J gene: TRBJ2-3
D gene: TRBD1
clone size: .
V gene: TRBV3-1/TRBV3-2
CDR3 DNA: TGTGCCAGCAGCCAAGAAAAGAAGGCGTGGCCCAGGGGGCCGTATTTT
CDR3 protein: CASSQEKKAWPRGPYF

J gene: TRBJ2-1
D gene: TRBD2
clone size: .
V gene: TRBV24-1
CDR3 DNA: TGTGCCACCAGTGAGAAGGGGAGGGTATTGAATGAGCAGTTCTTC
CDR3 protein: CATSEKGRVLNEQFF

J gene: TRBJ1-1
D gene: .
clone size: .
V gene: TRBV11-2
CDR3 DNA: TGTGCCAGCAGCTTAACACTAACGGACACTGAAGCTTTCTTT
CDR3 protein: CASSLTLTDTEAFF

J gene: TRBJ1-4
D gene: .
clone size: .
V gene: TRBV7-9
CDR3 DNA: TGTGCCAGCAGATTGCCGGGGGATGAAAAACTGTTTTTT
CDR3 protein: CASRLPGDEKLFF